One sample yielded the 13 T cell receptor beta chains listed below, sequenced in a study of regulatory T cells in long-lasting Graves disease. Time point noted: persistent/refractory GD, antithyroid drugs over 5 years with positive TRAb. Scientists built the TCR library using RNA that was extracted from PBMCs. With iRepertoire HTBI primers and Arm-PCR of CDR3 regions, TCR beta libraries were built. Via MiXCR, TCRdb re-called the multiplex PCR reads, giving one row per CDR3 protein. This table has about 420,000 distinct CDR3 sequences, around 20% appearing once. Specimen: peripheral blood mononuclear cells (PBMCs), collected when the disease was refractory, from a patient treated with antithyroid drugs. The receptors originated from a female donor with Graves disease.

This clonotype has a count of ten or more. J is TRBJ2-5 and V is TRBV2, with D possibly called TRBD1 or TRBD2 (5 bases each). Germline CDR1 SNHLY, CDR2 FYNNEI. This CDR3 has 13 amino acids. The V gene lost 6 bases and the J gene lost 0 bases, with 8 bases spanning the gap. The CDR3 is CASRGDDQETQYF. CDR3 in DNA: TGTGCCAGCAGGGGGGACGACCAAGAGACCCAGTACTTC.

On this clonotype: A read error may explain this, as a much larger clone is one base away. The V and J genes are TRBV14 and TRBJ1-1, with D unresolved. Germline CDR1 and CDR2: SGHDN and FVKESK. The CDR3 is 14 residues long. V lost 1 base and J 0 bases, leaving 6 bases between the germline ends. In DNA, the CDR3 is TGTGCCAGCAGCCAAGGACTCATGAACACTGAAGCTTTCTTT. Its translation is CASSQGLMNTEAFF. The variable domain in full, completed from reference TRBV14 and TRBJ1-1, reads EAGVTQFPSHSVIEKGQTVTLRCDPISGHDNLYWYRRVMGKEIKFLLHFVKESKQDESGMPNNRFLAERTGGTYSTLKVQPAELEDSGVYFCASSQGLMNTEAFFGQGTRLTVV.

This sequence joins TRBV28 and TRBJ2-2, with D possibly matching TRBD2 (6 bases). Trimming stripped 4 bases from V and 4 bases from J, with 13 bases between. The germline V gene has CDR1 MDHEN and CDR2 SYDVKM. This CDR3 region has 15 residues. This CDR3 reads CASSSAAGRTGELFF. Here the CDR3 DNA reads TGTGCCAGCAGTTCGGCAGCGGGCCGCACCGGGGAGCTGTTTTTT.

This clonotype was detected many times. The V call is TRBV12-3 or TRBV12-4, the J call TRBJ2-7; 8 nucleotides line up with TRBD1. The CDR3 is made up of 15 amino acids. Losses at the gene ends were 6 bases for V and 3 bases for J; bases not matched to a gene: 10. The CDR3 DNA follows: TGTGCCAGCAGCCCCGGACAGGGAGGTCTCTACGAGCAGTACTTC. It specifies CASSPGQGGLYEQYF.

This clonotype was seen a few times. The rearrangement joins TRBV2 to TRBJ1-1; 9 bases are shared with TRBD1. Germline V CDR1 and CDR2: SNHLY, FYNNEI. Unmatched junction bases numbered 3, after V lost 7 bases and J lost 3 bases. The CDR3 extends over 13 amino acids. This chain's CDR3 is CASKRTGDTEAFF. In DNA form, the CDR3 reads TGTGCCAGCAAGCGGACAGGGGACACTGAAGCTTTCTTT.

This clonotype was observed a handful of times. V usage is TRBV25-1 and J usage is TRBJ1-4; no firm D call. Trimming left V 8 bases short and J 5 bases short, with 15 bases between. This CDR3 region has 14 residues. Germline-derived CDR1 and CDR2 are MGHDK and SYGVNS. The CDR3 sequence is CASAAGRVNEKLFF. The CDR3, as DNA: TGTGCCAGCGCGGCGGGTCGAGTAAATGAAAAACTGTTTTTT.

The chain combines TRBV5-6 with TRBJ1-1; perhaps TRBD1 as D (5 bases). Germline loops: CDR1 SGHDT, CDR2 YYEEEE. Between the trimmed V and J ends, which lost 4 bases and 3 bases, there was a span of 22 bases. The CDR3 runs 17 residues. CDR3 nucleotides: TGTGCCAGCAGCCTCGGGGGGGGAGTAGGGCGGGACACTGAAGCTTTCTTT. The encoded protein is CASSLGGGVGRDTEAFF. The full variable domain, rest sourced from reference TRBV5-6 and TRBJ1-1, is DAGVTQSPTHLIKTRGQQVTLRCSPKSGHDTVSWYQQALGQGPQFIFQYYEEEERQRGNFPDRFSGHQFPNYSSELNVNALLLGDSALYLCASSLGGGVGRDTEAFFGQGTRLTVV.

Only a few counts were recorded for this clonotype. The chain combines TRBV6-1 with TRBJ2-5, with TRBD1 matching over 9 bases. Germline V lookup: CDR1 MNHNS, CDR2 SASEGT. The CDR3 sequence is 13 residues long. The junction had 4 bases not matched to a gene; V was cut back by 6 bases and J by 5 bases. The CDR3 DNA follows: TGTGCCAGCAGGTCGACAGGGGGTGAGACCCAGTACTTC. The encoded protein is CASRSTGGETQYF.

A few counts support this clonotype. This rearrangement joins TRBV19 to TRBJ2-7; no firm D call. V was pared by 1 base and J by 3 bases, with 10 bases between. The CDR3 consists of 14 residues. Germline CDR1 LNHDA, CDR2 SQIVND (reference sequence). The CDR3 loop reads CASSIAFGNYEQYF. The CDR3 DNA follows: TGTGCCAGTAGTATAGCATTCGGAAACTACGAGCAGTACTTC.

This chain uses TRBV19 with TRBJ1-1, with D unresolved. CDR3 length equals 14 residues. Germline V lookup: CDR1 LNHDA, CDR2 SQIVND (reference sequence). The V end lost 6 bases, the J end lost 2 bases, and 13 bases lay between the germline ends. This CDR3 reads CASRGYGDNTEAFF. In DNA form, the CDR3 reads TGTGCCAGTAGGGGCTACGGAGATAACACTGAAGCTTTCTTT.

This clonotype showed up just a few times. This chain connects TRBV19 to TRBJ2-5; 7 bases fit TRBD2. Germline trimming cut 6 bases from V and 5 bases from J; bases unmatched to any gene: 12. This CDR3 comprises 15 residues. Germline loops: CDR1 LNHDA, CDR2 SQIVND (reference sequence). CDR3 sequence reads: CASSRSLASRETQYF. The CDR3 nucleotides read TGTGCCAGTAGCCGATCACTAGCGAGCCGGGAGACCCAGTACTTC.

Many counts were recorded for this clonotype. The chain employs TRBV7-2 and TRBJ2-5; D uncertain. The V end lost 5 bases, the J end lost 3 bases, and 10 bases lay between the germline ends. Germline CDR1 is SGHTA and CDR2 is FQGNSA. CDR3 length equals 13 residues. CDR3 sequence: CASSPFAEETQYF. As DNA, the CDR3 is TGTGCCAGCAGCCCATTTGCGGAAGAGACCCAGTACTTC.

This sequence joins TRBV28 and TRBJ2-2; D might be TRBD1 (6 bases). Trimming took 7 bases from V and 3 from J, leaving 15 bases between them. CDR1 is MDHEN and CDR2 is SYDVKM in the germline V gene. This CDR3 comprises 15 residues. The CDR3 is CASTRGRGHTGELFF. CDR3 DNA sequence: TGTGCCAGCACCCGGGGCAGGGGTCACACCGGGGAGCTGTTTTTT.